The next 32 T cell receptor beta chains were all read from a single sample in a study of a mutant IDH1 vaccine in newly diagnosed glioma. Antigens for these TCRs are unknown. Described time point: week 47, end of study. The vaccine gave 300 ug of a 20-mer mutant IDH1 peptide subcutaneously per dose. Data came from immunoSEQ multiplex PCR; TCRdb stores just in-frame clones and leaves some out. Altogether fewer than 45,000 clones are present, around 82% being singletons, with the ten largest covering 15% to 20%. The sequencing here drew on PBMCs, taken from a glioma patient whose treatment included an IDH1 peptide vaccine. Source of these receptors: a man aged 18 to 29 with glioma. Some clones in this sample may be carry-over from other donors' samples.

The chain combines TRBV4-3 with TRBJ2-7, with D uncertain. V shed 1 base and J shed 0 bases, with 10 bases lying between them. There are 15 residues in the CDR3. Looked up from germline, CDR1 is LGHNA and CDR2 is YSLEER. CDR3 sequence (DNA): TGCGCCAGCAGCCAAGGACGGTTGAGCTCCTACGAGCAGTACTTC. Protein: CASSQGRLSSYEQYF.

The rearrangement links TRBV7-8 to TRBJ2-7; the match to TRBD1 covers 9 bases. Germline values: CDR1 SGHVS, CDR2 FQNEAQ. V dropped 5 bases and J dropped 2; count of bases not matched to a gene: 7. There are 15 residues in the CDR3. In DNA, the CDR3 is TGTGCCAGCAGCCGACGACAGGGGGATCCCTACGAGCAGTACTTC. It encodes CASSRRQGDPYEQYF.

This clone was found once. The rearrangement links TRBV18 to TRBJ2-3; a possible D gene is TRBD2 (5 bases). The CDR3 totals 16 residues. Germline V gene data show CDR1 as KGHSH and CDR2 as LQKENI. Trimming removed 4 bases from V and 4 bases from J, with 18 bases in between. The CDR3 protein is CASSLHREVGADTQYF. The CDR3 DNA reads TGTGCCAGCTCACTACACCGGGAAGTCGGGGCAGATACGCAGTATTTT.

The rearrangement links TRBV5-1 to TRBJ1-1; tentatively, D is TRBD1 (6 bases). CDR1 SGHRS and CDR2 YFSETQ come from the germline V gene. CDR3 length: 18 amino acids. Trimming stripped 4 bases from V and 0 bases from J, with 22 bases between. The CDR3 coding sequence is TGCGCCAGCAGCCGCCCCGGGGGACACCAACTAATGAACACTGAAGCTTTCTTT. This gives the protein CASSRPGGHQLMNTEAFF.

CDR3 nucleotides: TGCGCCAGCAGCTTGTCCAGAGTGAACACTGAAGCTTTCTTT. Encoded protein: CASSLSRVNTEAFF. The chain joins TRBV5-1 to TRBJ1-1; no clear D gene. Trimming cost V 1 base and J 0 bases, with 7 bases left between them. Germline loops: CDR1 SGHRS, CDR2 YFSETQ. The CDR3 is 14 amino acids.

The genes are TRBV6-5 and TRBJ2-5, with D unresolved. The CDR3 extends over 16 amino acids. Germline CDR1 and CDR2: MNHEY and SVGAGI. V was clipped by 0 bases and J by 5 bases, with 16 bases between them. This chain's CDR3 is CASSYSIPSVSETQYF. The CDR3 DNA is TGTGCCAGCAGTTACTCGATCCCCAGTGTTTCCGAGACCCAGTACTTC.

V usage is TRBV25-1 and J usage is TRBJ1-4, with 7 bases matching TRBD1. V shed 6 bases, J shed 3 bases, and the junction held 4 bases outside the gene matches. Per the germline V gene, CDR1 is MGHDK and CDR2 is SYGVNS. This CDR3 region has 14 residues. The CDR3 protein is CASSEDRPNEKLFF. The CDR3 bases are TGTGCCAGCAGCGAGGACAGGCCTAATGAAAAACTGTTTTTT.

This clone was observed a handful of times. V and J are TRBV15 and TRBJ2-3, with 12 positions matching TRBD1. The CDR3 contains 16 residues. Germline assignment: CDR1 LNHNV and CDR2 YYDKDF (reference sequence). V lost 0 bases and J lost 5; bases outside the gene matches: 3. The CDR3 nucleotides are TGTGCCACCAGCAGAGATCGGGACAGGGGGCTAGATACGCAGTATTTT. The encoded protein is CATSRDRDRGLDTQYF. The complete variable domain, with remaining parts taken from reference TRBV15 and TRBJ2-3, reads DAMVIQNPRYQVTQFGKPVTLSCSQTLNHNVMYWYQQKSSQAPKLLFHYYDKDFNNEADTPDNFQSRRPNTSFCFLDIRSPGLGDTAMYLCATSRDRDRGLDTQYFGPGTRLTVL.

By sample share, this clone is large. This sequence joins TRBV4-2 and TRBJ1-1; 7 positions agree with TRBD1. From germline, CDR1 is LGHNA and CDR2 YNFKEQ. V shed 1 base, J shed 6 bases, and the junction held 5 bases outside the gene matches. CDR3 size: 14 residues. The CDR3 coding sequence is TGTGCCAGCAGCCAAGGACAGGGTGGGCCTGAAGCTTTCTTT. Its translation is CASSQGQGGPEAFF.

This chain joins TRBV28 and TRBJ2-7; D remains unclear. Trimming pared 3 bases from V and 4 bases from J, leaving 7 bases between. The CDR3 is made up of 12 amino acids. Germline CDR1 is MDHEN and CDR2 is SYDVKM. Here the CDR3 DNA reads TGTGCCAGCAGTTTCGGGCAGTACGAGCAGTACTTC. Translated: CASSFGQYEQYF.

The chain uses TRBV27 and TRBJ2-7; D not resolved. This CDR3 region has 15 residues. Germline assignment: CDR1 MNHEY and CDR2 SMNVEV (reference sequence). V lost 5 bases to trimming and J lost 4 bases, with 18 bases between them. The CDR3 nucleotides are TGTGCCAGCAGTCGGTCCGGTTTCTCCGATTACGAGCAGTACTTC. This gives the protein CASSRSGFSDYEQYF.

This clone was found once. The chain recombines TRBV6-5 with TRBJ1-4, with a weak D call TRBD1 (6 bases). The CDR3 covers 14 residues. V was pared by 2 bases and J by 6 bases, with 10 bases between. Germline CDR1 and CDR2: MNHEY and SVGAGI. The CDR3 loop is CASSYGGLDEKLFF. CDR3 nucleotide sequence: TGTGCCAGCAGTTACGGGGGGCTTGATGAAAAACTGTTTTTT.

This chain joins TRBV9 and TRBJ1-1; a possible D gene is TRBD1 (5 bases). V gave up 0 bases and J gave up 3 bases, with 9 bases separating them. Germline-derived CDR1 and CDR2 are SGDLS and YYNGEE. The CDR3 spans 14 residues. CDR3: CASSVGQRDTEAFF. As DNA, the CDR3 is TGTGCCAGCAGCGTAGGACAGCGGGACACTGAAGCTTTCTTT.

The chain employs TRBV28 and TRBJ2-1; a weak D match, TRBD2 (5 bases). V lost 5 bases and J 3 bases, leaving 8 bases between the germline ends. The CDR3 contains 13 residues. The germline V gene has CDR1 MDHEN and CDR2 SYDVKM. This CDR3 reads CASSVGIYNEQFF. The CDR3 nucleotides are TGTGCCAGCAGTGTCGGGATCTACAATGAGCAGTTCTTC.

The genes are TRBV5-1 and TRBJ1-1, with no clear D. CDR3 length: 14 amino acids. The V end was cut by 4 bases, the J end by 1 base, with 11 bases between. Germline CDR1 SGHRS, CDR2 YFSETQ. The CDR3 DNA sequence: TGCGCCAGCAGCACGGGCCCTACGAACACTGAAGCTTTCTTT. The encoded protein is CASSTGPTNTEAFF.

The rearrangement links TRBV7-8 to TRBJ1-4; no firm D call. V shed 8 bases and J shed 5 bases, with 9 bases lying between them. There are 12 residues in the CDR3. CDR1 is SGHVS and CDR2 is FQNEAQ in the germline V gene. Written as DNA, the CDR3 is TGTGCCAGCGGCTGGGTCAATGAAAAACTGTTTTTT. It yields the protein CASGWVNEKLFF.

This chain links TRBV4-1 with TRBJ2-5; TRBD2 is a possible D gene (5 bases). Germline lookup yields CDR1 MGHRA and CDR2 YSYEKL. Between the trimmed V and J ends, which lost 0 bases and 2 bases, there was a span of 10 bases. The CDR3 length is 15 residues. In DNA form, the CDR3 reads TGCGCCAGCAGCCAAGAGAGGGCCGGACAAGAGACCCAGTACTTC. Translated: CASSQERAGQETQYF.

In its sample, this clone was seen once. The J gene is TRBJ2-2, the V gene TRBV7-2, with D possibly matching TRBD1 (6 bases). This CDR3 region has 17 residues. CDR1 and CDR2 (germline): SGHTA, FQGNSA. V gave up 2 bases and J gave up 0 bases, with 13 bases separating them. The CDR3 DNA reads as TGTGCCAGCAGCTTACCCTGGGACAAAACGAACACCGGGGAGCTGTTTTTT. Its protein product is CASSLPWDKTNTGELFF.

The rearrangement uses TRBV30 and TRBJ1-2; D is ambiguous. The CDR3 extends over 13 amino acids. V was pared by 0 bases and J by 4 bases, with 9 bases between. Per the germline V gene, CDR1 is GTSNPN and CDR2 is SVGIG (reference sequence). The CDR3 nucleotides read TGTGCCTGGAGTGTGGGCGGTTTCTATGGCTACACCTTC. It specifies CAWSVGGFYGYTF. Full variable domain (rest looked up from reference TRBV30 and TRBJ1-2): SQTIHQWPATLVQPVGSPLSLECTVEGTSNPNLYWYRQAAGRGLQLLFYSVGIGQISSEVPQNLSASRPQDRQFILSSKKLLLSDSGFYLCAWSVGGFYGYTFGSGTRLTVV.

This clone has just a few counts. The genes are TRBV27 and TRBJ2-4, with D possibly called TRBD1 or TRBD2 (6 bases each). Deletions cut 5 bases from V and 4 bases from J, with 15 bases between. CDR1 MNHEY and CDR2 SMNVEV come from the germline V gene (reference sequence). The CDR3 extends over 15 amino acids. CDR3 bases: TGTGCCAGCAGTCGGGGGCAGGTTTCAAAAAACATTCAGTACTTC. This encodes CASSRGQVSKNIQYF.

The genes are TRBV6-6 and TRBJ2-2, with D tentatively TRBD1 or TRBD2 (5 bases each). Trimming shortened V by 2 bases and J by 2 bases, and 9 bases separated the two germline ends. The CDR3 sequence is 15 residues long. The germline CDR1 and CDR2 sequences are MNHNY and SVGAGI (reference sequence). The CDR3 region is CASSYGTVNTGELFF. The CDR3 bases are TGTGCCAGCAGTTACGGGACGGTTAACACCGGGGAGCTGTTTTTT.

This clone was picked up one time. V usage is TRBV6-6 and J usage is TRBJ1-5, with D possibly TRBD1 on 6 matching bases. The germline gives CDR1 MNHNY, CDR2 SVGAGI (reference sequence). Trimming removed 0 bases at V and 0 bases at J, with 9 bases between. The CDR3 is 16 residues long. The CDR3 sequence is CASSYSGQNSNQPQHF. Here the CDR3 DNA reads TGTGCCAGCAGTTACTCCGGACAGAATAGCAATCAGCCCCAGCATTTT.

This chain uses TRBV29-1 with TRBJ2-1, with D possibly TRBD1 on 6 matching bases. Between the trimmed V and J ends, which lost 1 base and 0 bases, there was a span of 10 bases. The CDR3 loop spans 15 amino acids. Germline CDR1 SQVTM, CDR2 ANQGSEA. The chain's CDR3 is CSVEGTASSYNEQFF. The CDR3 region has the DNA TGCAGCGTTGAAGGGACAGCAAGCTCCTACAATGAGCAGTTCTTC.

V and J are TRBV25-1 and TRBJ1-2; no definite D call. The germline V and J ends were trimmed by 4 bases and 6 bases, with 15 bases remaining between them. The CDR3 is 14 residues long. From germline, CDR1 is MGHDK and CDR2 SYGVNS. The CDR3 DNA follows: TGTGCCAGCAGTGGAGGGAGTTGGCCCGATGGCTACACCTTC. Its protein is CASSGGSWPDGYTF.

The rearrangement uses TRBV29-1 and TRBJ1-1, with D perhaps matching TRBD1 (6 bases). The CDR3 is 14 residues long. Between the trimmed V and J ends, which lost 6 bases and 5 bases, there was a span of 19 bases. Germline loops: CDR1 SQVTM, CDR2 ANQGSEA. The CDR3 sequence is CSVLAAGEWTEAFF. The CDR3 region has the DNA TGCAGCGTCCTCGCGGCAGGGGAGTGGACTGAAGCTTTCTTT.

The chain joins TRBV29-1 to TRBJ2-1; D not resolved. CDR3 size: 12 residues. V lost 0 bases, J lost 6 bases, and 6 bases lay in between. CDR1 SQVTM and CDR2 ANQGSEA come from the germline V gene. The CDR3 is CSVEETFNEQFF. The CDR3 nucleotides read TGCAGCGTTGAAGAGACATTCAATGAGCAGTTCTTC.

DNA for the CDR3: TGTGCCTGGAGACGGGGAAGTGACAGTCGATACACCTTC. The encoded protein is CAWRRGSDSRYTF. The V call is TRBV30, the J call TRBJ1-2, with TRBD1 as a possible D gene (5 bases). V lost 3 bases and J lost 11, with 19 bases in between. Germline CDR1 reads GTSNPN; CDR2 reads SVGIG (reference sequence). The CDR3 sequence is 13 residues long.

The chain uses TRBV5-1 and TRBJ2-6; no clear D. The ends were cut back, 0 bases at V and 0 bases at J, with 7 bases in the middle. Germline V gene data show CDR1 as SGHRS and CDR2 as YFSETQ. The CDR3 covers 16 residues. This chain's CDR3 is CASSLGHSSGANVLTF. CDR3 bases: TGCGCCAGCAGCTTGGGCCACAGCTCTGGGGCCAACGTCCTGACTTTC.

CDR3 sequence reads: CASRGGQGSEAFF. In DNA, the CDR3 is TGTGCCAGCAGGGGTGGACAGGGATCTGAAGCTTTCTTT. J is TRBJ1-1 and V is TRBV6-5, with 8 bases that match TRBD1. The CDR3 consists of 13 residues. The ends lost 6 bases at V and 6 bases at J; junction bases unmatched: 6. Per the germline V gene, CDR1 is MNHEY and CDR2 is SVGAGI.

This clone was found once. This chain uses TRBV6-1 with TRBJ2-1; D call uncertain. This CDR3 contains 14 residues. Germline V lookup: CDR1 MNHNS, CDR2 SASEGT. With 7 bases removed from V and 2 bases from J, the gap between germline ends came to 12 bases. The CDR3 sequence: CASTARPTYNEQFF. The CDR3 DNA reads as TGTGCCAGCACGGCACGTCCAACCTACAATGAGCAGTTCTTC.

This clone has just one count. CDR3 nucleotides: TGTGCCAGCAGATCTTCGGGGGAATACAATCAGCCCCAGCATTTT. Protein product: CASRSSGEYNQPQHF. The V gene is TRBV7-9, the J gene TRBJ1-5; TRBD1 might be the D (5 bases). This CDR3 has 15 residues. V lost 6 bases and J lost 3, with 15 bases in between. Germline V lookup: CDR1 SEHNR, CDR2 FQNEAQ (reference sequence).

Written as DNA, the CDR3 is TGCGCCAGCAGCTTGCAGGGAGTCACAGATACGCAGTATTTT. It codes for CASSLQGVTDTQYF. The rearrangement links TRBV5-1 to TRBJ2-3; D may be TRBD1 or TRBD2 (5 bases each). Germline CDR1 SGHRS, CDR2 YFSETQ. Trimming pared 1 base from V and 2 bases from J, leaving 8 bases between. This CDR3 spans 14 amino acids.